This T cell receptor beta chain was obtained from a study of shared clonotypes between healthy human individuals. Assay used: immunoSEQ multiplex PCR; TCRdb lists only in-frame clones, some missing. This sample has about 610,000 clones, with almost 97% found just once. Germline assignment: CDR1 MRHNA and CDR2 SNTAGT. This CDR3 is 16 amino acids long. V was pared by 6 bases and J by 4 bases, with 11 bases of the junction left unmatched. The chain recombines TRBV6-4 with TRBJ2-2; 7 bases match TRBD2. This sequence was found in a woman younger than 45 in good health. The sequenced sample consisted of naive CD4+ T cells sorted from blood. Subset of the sample: CD45RA+ positively selected. The CDR3 here is CASSLLGGNPTGELFF. Here the CDR3 DNA reads TGTGCCAGCAGCCTCTTGGGGGGGAATCCCACCGGGGAGCTGTTTTTT.